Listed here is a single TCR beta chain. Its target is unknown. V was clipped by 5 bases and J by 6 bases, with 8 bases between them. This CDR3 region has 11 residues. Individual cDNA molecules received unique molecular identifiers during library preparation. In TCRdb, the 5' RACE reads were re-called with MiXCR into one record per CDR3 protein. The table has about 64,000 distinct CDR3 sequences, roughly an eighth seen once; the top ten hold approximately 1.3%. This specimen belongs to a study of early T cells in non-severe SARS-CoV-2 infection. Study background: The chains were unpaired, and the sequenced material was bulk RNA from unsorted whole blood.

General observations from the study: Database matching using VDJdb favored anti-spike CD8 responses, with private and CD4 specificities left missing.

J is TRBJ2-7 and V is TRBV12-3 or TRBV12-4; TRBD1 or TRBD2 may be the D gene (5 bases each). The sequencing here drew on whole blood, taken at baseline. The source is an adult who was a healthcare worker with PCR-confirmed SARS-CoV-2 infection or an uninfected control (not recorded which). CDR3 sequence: CASSLGPEQYF. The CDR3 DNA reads TGTGCCAGCAGTCTGGGACCCGAGCAGTACTTC.